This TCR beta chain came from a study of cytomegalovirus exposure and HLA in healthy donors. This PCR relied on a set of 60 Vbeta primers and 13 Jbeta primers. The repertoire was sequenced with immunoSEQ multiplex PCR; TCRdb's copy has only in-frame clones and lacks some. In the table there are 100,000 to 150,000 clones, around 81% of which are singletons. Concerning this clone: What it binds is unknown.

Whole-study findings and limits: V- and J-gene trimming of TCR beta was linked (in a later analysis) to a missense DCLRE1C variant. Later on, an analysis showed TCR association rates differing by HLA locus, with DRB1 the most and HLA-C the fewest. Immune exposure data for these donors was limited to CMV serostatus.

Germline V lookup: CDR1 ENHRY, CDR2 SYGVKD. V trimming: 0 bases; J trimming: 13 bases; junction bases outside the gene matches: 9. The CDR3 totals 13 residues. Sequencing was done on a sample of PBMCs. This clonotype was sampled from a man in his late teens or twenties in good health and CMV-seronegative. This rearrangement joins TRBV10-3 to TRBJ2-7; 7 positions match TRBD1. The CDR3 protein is CAISESTDRSKYF. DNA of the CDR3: TGTGCCATCAGTGAGTCGACGGACAGGAGCAAATACTTC.